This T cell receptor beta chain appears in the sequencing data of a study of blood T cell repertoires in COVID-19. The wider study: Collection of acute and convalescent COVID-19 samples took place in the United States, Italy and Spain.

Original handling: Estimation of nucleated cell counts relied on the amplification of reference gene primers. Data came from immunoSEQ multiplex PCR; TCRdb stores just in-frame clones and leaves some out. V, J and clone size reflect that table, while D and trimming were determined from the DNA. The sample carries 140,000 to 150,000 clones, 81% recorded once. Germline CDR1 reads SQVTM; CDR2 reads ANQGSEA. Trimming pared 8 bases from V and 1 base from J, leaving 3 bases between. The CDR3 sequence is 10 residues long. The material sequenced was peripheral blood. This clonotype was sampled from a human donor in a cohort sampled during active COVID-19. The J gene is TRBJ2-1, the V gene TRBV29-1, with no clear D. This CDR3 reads CSPSYNEQFF. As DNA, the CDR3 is TGCAGCCCGTCCTACAATGAGCAGTTCTTC.